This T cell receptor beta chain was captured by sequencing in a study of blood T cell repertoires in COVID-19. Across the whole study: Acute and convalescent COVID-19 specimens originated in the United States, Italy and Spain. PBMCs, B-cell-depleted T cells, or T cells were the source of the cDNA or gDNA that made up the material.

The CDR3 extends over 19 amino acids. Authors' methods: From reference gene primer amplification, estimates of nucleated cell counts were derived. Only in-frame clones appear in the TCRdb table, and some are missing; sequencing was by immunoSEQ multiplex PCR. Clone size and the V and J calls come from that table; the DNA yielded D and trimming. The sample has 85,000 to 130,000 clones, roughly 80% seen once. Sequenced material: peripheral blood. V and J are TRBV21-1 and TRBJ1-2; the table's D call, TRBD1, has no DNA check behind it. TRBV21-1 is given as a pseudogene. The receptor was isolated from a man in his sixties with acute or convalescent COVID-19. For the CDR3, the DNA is TGTGCCAGCAGCAAAGGAACGGCAGGGGGGCCCCCTCCCCTGTCTGGCTACACCTTC. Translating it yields CASSKGTAGGPPPLSGYTF.